The subject of this entry is one TCR beta chain. This sample is drawn from a study of blood T cell repertoires in COVID-19. Study-wide context: Donors in the United States, Italy and Spain gave samples during acute or convalescent COVID-19. Sources were T cells, B-cell-depleted T cells, or PBMCs; the material itself was cDNA or gDNA.

CDR3 length: 12 residues. The V and J ends lost 8 bases and 0 bases respectively, with 8 bases between them. Germline V gene sequence: CDR1 MNHEY, CDR2 SMNVEV (reference sequence). Researchers sorted participants into cohorts using their self-reported clinical history. Original processing methods: Estimated nucleated cell counts came from reference gene primer amplification. Data came from immunoSEQ multiplex PCR; TCRdb stores just in-frame clones and leaves some out. V and J calls and clone size are those listed in that table; D and trimming were worked out from the DNA. The sample includes 200,000 to 250,000 clones, about 84% of them seen just once.

The chain employs TRBV27 and TRBJ2-7; tentatively, D is TRBD1 (6 bases). This TCR came from a man aged 60-69 years who had recovered from COVID-19. The sequenced sample consisted of PBMCs or T cells enriched from blood (not recorded which). The CDR3 here is CASGDTSYEQYF. The CDR3 region has the DNA TGTGCCAGCGGGGACACCTCCTACGAGCAGTACTTC.